A single T cell receptor beta chain is shown here with its context. Time point: baseline, week 1 (first vaccination visit). The treatment is: pre-vaccination baseline after standard-of-care therapy. These data are taken from a study of a mutant IDH1 vaccine in newly diagnosed glioma. Here immunoSEQ multiplex PCR was the method, and the copy in TCRdb shows in-frame clones only, minus some. Of about 34,000 clones in the sample, 65% to 80% were seen once. The V and J ends lost 1 base and 10 bases respectively, with 14 bases between them. CDR1 is SGHTA and CDR2 is FQGNSA in the germline V gene. This CDR3 is built from 14 residues.

This clonotype originated in a man in his fifties or sixties with glioma. Some clones in this sample may be carry-over from other donors' samples. The sequences come from peripheral blood mononuclear cells (PBMCs), collected from a glioma patient treated with radiotherapy, temozolomide or both. V is TRBV7-2 and J is TRBJ2-1, with D hard to call. The CDR3 loop reads CASSLGTLSWEQFF. CDR3 DNA sequence: TGTGCCAGCAGCTTAGGCACCCTGTCTTGGGAGCAGTTCTTC. Variable domain in full (rest from reference TRBV7-2 and TRBJ2-1): GAGVSQSPSNKVTEKGKDVELRCDPISGHTALYWYRQSLGQGLEFLIYFQGNSAPDKSGLPSDRFSAERTGGSVSTLTIQRTQQEDSAVYLCASSLGTLSWEQFFGPGTRLTVL.